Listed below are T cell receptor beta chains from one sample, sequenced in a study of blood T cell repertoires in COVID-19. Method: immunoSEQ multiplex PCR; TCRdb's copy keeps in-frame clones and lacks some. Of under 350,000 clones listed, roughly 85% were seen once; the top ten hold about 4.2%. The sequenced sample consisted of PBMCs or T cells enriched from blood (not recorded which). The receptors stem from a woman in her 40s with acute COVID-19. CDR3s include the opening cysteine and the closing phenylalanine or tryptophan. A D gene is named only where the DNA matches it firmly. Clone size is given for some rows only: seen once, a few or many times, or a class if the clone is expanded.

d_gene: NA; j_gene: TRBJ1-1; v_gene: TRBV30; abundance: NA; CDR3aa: CAWSVAQLNTEAFF; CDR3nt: TGTGCCTGGAGTGTAGCACAGTTGAACACTGAAGCTTTCTTT
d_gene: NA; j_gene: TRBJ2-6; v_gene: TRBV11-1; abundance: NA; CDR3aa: CASRPPSSGANVLTF; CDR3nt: TGTGCCAGCAGACCACCGAGTTCTGGGGCCAACGTCCTGACTTTC
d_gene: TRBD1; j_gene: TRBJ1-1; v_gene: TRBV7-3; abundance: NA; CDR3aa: CASSLKGQGTEAFF; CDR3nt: TGTGCCAGCAGCTTAAAGGGACAGGGGACTGAAGCTTTCTTT
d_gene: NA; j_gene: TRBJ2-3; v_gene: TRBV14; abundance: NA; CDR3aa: CASSQRVTDTQYF; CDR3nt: TGTGCCAGCAGCCAACGGGTGACAGATACGCAGTATTTT
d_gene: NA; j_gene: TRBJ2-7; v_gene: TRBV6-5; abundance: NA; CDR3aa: CASSLERYSAYEQYF; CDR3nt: TGTGCCAGCAGTTTAGAACGTTACTCCGCCTACGAGCAGTACTTC
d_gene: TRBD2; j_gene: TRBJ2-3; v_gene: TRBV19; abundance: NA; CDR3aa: CASRPRGSGYTDTQYF; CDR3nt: TGTGCCAGTAGGCCCCGGGGTAGCGGGTACACAGATACGCAGTATTTT
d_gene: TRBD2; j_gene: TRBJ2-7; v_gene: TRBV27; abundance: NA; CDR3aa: CASRGLAGNSYEQYF; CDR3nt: TGTGCCAGCAGGGGATTAGCGGGTAACTCCTACGAGCAGTACTTC
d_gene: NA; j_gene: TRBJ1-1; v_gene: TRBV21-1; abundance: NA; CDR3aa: CASSNLVVTGGTEAFF; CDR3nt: TGTGCCAGCAGCAATTTGGTTGTAACAGGTGGGACTGAAGCTTTCTTT
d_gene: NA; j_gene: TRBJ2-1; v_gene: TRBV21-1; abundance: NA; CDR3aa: CASSKQIQPSYNEQFF; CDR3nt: TGTGCCAGCAGCAAACAGATACAGCCCTCCTACAATGAGCAGTTCTTC
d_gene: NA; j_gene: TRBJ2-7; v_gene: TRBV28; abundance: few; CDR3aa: CASSSIGEQYF; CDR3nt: TGTGCCAGCAGTTCGATCGGCGAGCAGTACTTC
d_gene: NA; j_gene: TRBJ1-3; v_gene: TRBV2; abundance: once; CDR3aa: CASSPGPIGAFSGNTIYF; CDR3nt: TGTGCCAGCAGTCCTGGGCCGATTGGGGCATTCTCTGGAAACACCATATATTTT
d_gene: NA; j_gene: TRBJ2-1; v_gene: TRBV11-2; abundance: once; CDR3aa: CASSPTQYNEQFF; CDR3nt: TGTGCCAGCAGCCCAACCCAGTACAATGAGCAGTTCTTC
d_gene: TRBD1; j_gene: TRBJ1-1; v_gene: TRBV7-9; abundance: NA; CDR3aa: CASSRQGRSTEAFF; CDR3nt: TGTGCCAGCAGCCGACAGGGAAGGAGTACTGAAGCTTTCTTT
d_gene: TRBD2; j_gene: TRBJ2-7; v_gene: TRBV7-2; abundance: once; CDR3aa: CASSIQRGLAREQYF; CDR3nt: TGTGCCAGCAGCATACAACGCGGACTAGCTCGGGAGCAGTACTTC
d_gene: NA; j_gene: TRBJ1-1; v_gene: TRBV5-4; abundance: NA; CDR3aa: CASSFQGLKNTEAFF; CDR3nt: TGTGCCAGCAGCTTCCAGGGTCTCAAGAACACTGAAGCTTTCTTT
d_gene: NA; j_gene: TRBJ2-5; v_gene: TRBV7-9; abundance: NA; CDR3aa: CASSPNREETQYF; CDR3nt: TGTGCCAGCAGCCCGAACAGGGAAGAGACCCAGTACTTC
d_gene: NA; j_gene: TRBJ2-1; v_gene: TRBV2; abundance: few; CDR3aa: CASSQDLKRWQFF; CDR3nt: TGTGCCAGCAGTCAAGACCTAAAACGGTGGCAGTTCTTC
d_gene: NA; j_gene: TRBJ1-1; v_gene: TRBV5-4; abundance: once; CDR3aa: CASSSPGEGRSTEAFF; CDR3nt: TGTGCCAGCAGTTCCCCAGGCGAGGGGAGGAGTACTGAAGCTTTCTTT
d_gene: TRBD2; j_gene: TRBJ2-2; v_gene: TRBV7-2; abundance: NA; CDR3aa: CASSSRLAGGGTGELFF; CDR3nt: TGTGCCAGCAGCTCCCGACTAGCGGGAGGGGGCACCGGGGAGCTGTTTTTT
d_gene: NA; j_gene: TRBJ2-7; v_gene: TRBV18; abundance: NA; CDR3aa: CASSPRIYEQYF; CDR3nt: TGTGCCAGCTCACCGAGAATTTACGAGCAGTACTTC
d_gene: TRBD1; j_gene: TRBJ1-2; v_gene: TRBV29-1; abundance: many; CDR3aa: CSVEGFPRDRSNYGYTF; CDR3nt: TGCAGCGTTGAAGGTTTTCCCCGGGACAGATCTAACTATGGCTACACCTTC
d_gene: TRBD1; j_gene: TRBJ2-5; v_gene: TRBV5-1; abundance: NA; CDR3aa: CASSFLPATGGLRETQYF; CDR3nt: TGCGCCAGCAGCTTCCTACCCGCAACAGGGGGCCTCCGGGAGACCCAGTACTTC
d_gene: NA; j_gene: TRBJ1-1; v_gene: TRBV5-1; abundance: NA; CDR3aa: CASSRPPPTGFLNTEAFF; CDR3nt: TGCGCCAGCAGCCGCCCCCCCCCGACAGGATTTCTGAACACTGAAGCTTTCTTT
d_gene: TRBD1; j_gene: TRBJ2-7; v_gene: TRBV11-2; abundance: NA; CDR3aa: CASSSGAGGEQYF; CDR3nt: TGTGCCAGCAGCTCAGGGGCAGGGGGAGAGCAGTACTTC
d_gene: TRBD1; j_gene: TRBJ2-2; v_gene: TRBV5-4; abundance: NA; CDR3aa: CASSLEGARTGELFF; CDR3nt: TGTGCCAGCAGCTTGGAGGGGGCGAGAACCGGGGAGCTGTTTTTT
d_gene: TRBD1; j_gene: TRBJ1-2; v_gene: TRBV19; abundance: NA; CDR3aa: CASSRDRENYGYTF; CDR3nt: TGTGCCAGTAGTAGGGACAGGGAGAACTATGGCTACACCTTC
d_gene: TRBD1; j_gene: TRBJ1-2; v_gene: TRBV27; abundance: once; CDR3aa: CASSLRTGGADGYTF; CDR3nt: TGTGCCAGCAGTCTAAGGACAGGGGGCGCTGATGGCTACACCTTC
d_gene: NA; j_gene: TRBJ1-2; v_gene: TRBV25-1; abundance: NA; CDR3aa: CASSETGIYGYTF; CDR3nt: TGTGCCAGCAGTGAAACAGGGATCTATGGCTACACCTTC
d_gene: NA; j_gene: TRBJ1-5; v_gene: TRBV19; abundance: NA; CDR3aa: CASSMRGQPQHF; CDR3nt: TGTGCCAGTAGTATGCGGGGCCAGCCCCAGCATTTT
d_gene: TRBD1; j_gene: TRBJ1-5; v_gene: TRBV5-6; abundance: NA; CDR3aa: CASSSLGQVHQPQHF; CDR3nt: TGTGCCAGCAGCTCTTTAGGACAGGTGCATCAGCCCCAGCATTTT
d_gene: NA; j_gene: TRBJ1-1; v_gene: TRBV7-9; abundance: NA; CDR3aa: CASSADRWGNTEAFF; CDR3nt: TGTGCCAGCAGCGCCGACAGGTGGGGGAACACTGAAGCTTTCTTT
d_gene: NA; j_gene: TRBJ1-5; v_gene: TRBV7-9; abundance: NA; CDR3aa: CASSLAWGQGGNQPQHF; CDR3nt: TGTGCCAGCAGCTTAGCATGGGGCCAGGGCGGCAATCAGCCCCAGCATTTT
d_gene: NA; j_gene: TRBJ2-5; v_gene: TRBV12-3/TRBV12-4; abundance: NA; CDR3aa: CASSSGEETQYF; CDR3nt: TGTGCCAGCAGTTCAGGGGAAGAGACCCAGTACTTC
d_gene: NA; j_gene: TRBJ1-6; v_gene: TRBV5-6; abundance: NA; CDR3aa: CASSLVGRDLDSPLHF; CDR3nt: TGTGCCAGCAGCTTGGTTGGCAGGGATCTGGATTCACCCCTCCACTTT
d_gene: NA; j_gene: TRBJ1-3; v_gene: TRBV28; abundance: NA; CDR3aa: CASRQGGGSLGNTIYF; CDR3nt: TGTGCCAGCAGACAAGGGGGGGGGTCCCTCGGAAACACCATATATTTT
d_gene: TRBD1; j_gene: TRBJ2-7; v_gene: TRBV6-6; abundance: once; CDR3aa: CASSGLDRASYEQYF; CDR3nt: TGTGCCAGCAGTGGCCTGGACAGGGCCTCCTACGAGCAGTACTTC
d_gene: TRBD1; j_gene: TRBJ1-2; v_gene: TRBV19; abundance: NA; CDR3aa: CASSTGQAPTNYGYTF; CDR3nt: TGTGCCAGTAGTACTGGACAGGCCCCAACTAACTATGGCTACACCTTC
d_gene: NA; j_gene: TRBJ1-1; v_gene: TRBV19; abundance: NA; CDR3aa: CASSMTGPLNTEAFF; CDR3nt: TGTGCCAGTTCAATGACAGGCCCTTTGAACACTGAAGCTTTCTTT
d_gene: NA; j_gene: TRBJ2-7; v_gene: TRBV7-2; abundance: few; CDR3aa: CASSLARYEQYF; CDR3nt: TGTGCCAGCAGCTTAGCGCGCTACGAGCAGTACTTC
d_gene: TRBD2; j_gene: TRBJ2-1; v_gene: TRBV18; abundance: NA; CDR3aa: CASSPGLAGYGEQFF; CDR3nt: TGTGCCAGCTCACCAGGACTAGCGGGATACGGTGAGCAGTTCTTC
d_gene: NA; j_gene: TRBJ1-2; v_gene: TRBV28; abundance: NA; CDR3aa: CASSLSGGSNYGYTF; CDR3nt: TGTGCCAGCAGTTTATCCGGGGGTTCTAACTATGGCTACACCTTC
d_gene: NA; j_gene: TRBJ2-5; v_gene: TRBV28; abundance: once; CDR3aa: CASSSSTQGETQYF; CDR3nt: TGTGCCAGCAGTTCCTCTACGCAGGGGGAGACCCAGTACTTC
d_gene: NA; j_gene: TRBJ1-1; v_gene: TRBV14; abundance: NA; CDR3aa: CASSQENRMNTEAFF; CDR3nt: TGTGCCAGCAGCCAAGAGAACAGAATGAACACTGAAGCTTTCTTT
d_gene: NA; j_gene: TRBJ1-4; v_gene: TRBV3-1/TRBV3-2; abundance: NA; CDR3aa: CASSLRSDEKLFF; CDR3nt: TGTGCCAGCAGCCTACGTAGTGATGAAAAACTGTTTTTT
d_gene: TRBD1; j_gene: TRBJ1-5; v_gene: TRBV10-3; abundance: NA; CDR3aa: CAISGTGNQPQHF; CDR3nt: TGTGCCATCAGCGGGACAGGCAATCAGCCCCAGCATTTT
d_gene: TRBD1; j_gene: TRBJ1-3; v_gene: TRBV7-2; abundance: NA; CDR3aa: CASSTGTGRNTIYF; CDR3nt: TGTGCCAGCAGCACCGGGACAGGGCGAAACACCATATATTTT
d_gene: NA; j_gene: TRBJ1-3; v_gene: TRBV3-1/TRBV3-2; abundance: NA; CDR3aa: CASSQDASSGNTIYF; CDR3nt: TGTGCCAGCAGCCAAGATGCTAGCTCTGGAAACACCATATATTTT
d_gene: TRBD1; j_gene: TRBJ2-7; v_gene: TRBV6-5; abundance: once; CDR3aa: CASRPSGTGPYEQYF; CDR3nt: TGTGCCAGCAGGCCCTCCGGGACAGGGCCCTACGAGCAGTACTTC
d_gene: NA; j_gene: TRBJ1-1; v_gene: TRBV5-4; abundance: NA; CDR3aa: CASSLGSQGSEAFF; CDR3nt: TGTGCCAGCAGCTTGGGTTCCCAGGGCTCCGAAGCTTTCTTT
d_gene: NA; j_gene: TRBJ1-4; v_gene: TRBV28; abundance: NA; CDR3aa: CASTRPGSVITNEKLFF; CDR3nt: TGTGCCAGCACCCGGCCGGGGAGCGTTATAACTAATGAAAAACTGTTTTTT
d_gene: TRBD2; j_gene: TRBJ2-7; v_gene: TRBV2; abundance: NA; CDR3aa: CASKETSGRAYEQYF; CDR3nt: TGTGCCAGCAAGGAGACTAGCGGGAGGGCCTACGAGCAGTACTTC
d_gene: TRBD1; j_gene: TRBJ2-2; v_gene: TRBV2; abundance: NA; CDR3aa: CASRPGTANTGELFF; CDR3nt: TGTGCCAGCAGACCCGGGACAGCGAACACCGGGGAGCTGTTTTTT
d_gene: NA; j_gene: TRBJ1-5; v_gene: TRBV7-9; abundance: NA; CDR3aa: CASSLNSQEPQHF; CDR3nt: TGTGCCAGCAGCTTAAACAGCCAAGAGCCCCAGCATTTT